The 9 T cell receptor beta chains below come from one sample, sequenced in a study of long-term antiretroviral therapy in people with HIV (dated by TCRdb to the early 2020s). Sequencing of the TRB variable region was done with the immunoSEQ hsTCRB v3.0 assay at survey level resolution. The source is immuneACCESS, and TCRdb retained only in-frame sequences with V and J called. Part of the clones is not carried over; for the studies checked, unresolved V genes explain less than half of this, and the remainder is unexplained. Here the sample has more than 15,000 clones; 80% occur a single time. Clones ranked in the top ten supply roughly 15% of the sample. Specimen: unsorted PBMCs, collected 2.9 years after starting antiretroviral therapy. These receptor sequences come from a woman in her thirties with HIV.

The chain uses TRBV4-1 and TRBJ2-7; 7 bases fit TRBD1. CDR3 size: 16 residues. With V trimmed by 1 base and J by 0 bases, 6 bases remained unmatched. Germline assignment: CDR1 MGHRA and CDR2 YSYEKL. The CDR3 reads CASSQGPDRVSYEQYF. The CDR3 nucleotides are TGCGCCAGCAGCCAAGGACCAGACAGGGTCTCCTACGAGCAGTACTTC.

The V and J genes are TRBV2 and TRBJ1-2; tentative D call: TRBD1 (5 bases). Between the trimmed V and J ends, which lost 10 bases and 4 bases, there was a span of 19 bases. The germline V gene has CDR1 SNHLY and CDR2 FYNNEI. The CDR3 is made up of 14 amino acids. CDR3 in amino acids: CATVLRAEGYGYTF. The CDR3 DNA is TGTGCCACCGTTCTCAGGGCAGAAGGCTATGGCTACACCTTC.

The V and J genes are TRBV11-1 and TRBJ2-7, with TRBD2 matching over 9 bases. Germline CDR1 is SGHAT and CDR2 is FQDESV (reference sequence). The CDR3 spans 14 residues. V shed 2 bases and J 7 bases; nucleotides not matched to a gene: 6. CDR3 residues: CASSLSGLAIEQYV. CDR3 sequence (DNA): TGTGCCAGCAGCTTATCCGGACTAGCGATTGAGCAGTACGTC.

The chain combines TRBV19 with TRBJ2-1; TRBD1 matches 9 bases. The J segment lost 7 bases and the V segment lost 6 bases, leaving 10 bases of the junction unmatched. CDR1 is LNHDA, CDR2 SQIVND, per germline (reference sequence). The CDR3 sequence is 15 residues long. Here the CDR3 DNA reads TGTGCCAGTAGCATGTACGGGACAGGGTCTAATGAGCAGTTCTTC. Its translation: CASSMYGTGSNEQFF. The full variable domain, its missing parts supplied by reference TRBV19 and TRBJ2-1, is DGGITQSPKYLFRKEGQNVTLSCEQNLNHDAMYWYRQDPGQGLRLIYYSQIVNDFQKGDIAEGYSVSREKKESFPLTVTSAQKNPTAFYLCASSMYGTGSNEQFFGPGTRLTVL.

This clone has just one count. The genes are TRBV9 and TRBJ2-1, with TRBD1 matching over 7 bases. The CDR3 runs 15 residues. Germline-derived CDR1 and CDR2 are SGDLS and YYNGEE. The junction had 8 bases not matched to a gene; V was cut back by 0 bases and J by 8 bases. CDR3 protein: CASSVGGGYTDEQFF. In DNA form, the CDR3 reads TGTGCCAGCAGCGTAGGAGGGGGCTATACGGATGAGCAGTTCTTC.

The chain joins TRBV19 to TRBJ1-1, with TRBD1 as a possible D gene (6 bases). In germline, CDR1 is LNHDA, CDR2 SQIVND (reference sequence). This CDR3 is 15 amino acids long. The V gene lost 5 bases and the J gene lost 4 bases, with 17 bases spanning the gap. The CDR3 region is CASSPRTVVGTEAFF. The CDR3 DNA reads TGTGCCAGTAGTCCACGGACAGTGGTAGGCACTGAAGCTTTCTTT.

This clone was counted only a few times. The chain joins TRBV27 to TRBJ1-5; D might be TRBD1 (5 bases). This CDR3 region has 16 residues. Germline loops: CDR1 MNHEY, CDR2 SMNVEV (reference sequence). The V end was cut by 1 base, the J end by 6 bases, with 16 bases between. CDR3 protein: CASSLYSGQGGQPQHF. Here the CDR3 DNA reads TGTGCCAGCAGTTTATACTCGGGGCAGGGAGGTCAGCCCCAGCATTTT.

The J gene is TRBJ2-1, the V gene TRBV12-5, with 10 bases fitting TRBD2. The germline V gene encodes CDR1 LGHNT and CDR2 FRNRAP. J was trimmed by 0 bases and V by 1 base; bases with no gene match: 3. CDR3 size: 17 residues. CDR3 sequence: CASGLASGGVSYNEQFF. In DNA, the CDR3 is TGTGCTAGTGGTTTGGCAAGCGGGGGGGTCTCCTACAATGAGCAGTTCTTC.

This chain links TRBV30 with TRBJ1-1; TRBD1 might be the D (5 bases). The CDR3 loop spans 14 amino acids. In germline, CDR1 is GTSNPN, CDR2 SVGIG (reference sequence). Trimming shortened V by 4 bases and J by 3 bases, and 15 bases separated the two germline ends. For the CDR3, the DNA is TGTGCCTGGAAGTACGTGGGGGAGTACACTGAAGCTTTCTTT. It yields the protein CAWKYVGEYTEAFF.